These 18 T cell receptor beta chains were all obtained from the same sample, sequenced in a study of metastatic and nonmetastatic thyroid tumors. TCRdb re-analyzed the PCR reads using MiXCR. The sample holds tens of thousands of clones, roughly 22% seen once. Prior to thyroid surgery, none of the patients had received any treatment. Sequenced sample: blood. These receptors originate from a female donor with papillary thyroid cancer or a benign thyroid nodule (not recorded which). Some clones in this sample may be carry-over from other donors' samples.

V is TRBV3-1 and J is TRBJ1-4; no firm D call. The ends were cut back, 2 bases at V and 0 bases at J, with 4 bases in the middle. The V gene's germline CDR1 is LGHDT and CDR2 YNNKEL (reference sequence). CDR3 size: 14 residues. CDR3 nucleotides: TGTGCCAGCAGCCAAAGGGCAACTAATGAAAAACTGTTTTTT. Amino acids: CASSQRATNEKLFF.

This clone was observed many times. This may be a read error, as it is one base from a much larger clone. The V gene is TRBV19, the J gene TRBJ2-1; 10 bases align to TRBD2. The CDR3 covers 15 residues. V was pared by 8 bases and J by 4 bases, with 8 bases of the junction left unmatched. CDR1 is LNHDA, CDR2 SQIVND, per germline (reference sequence). CDR3 protein: CASGGSGRDYNEQFF. CDR3 sequence (DNA): TGTGCCAGTGGAGGAAGCGGGAGGGATTACAATGAGCAGTTCTTC.

This clone was counted many times. This chain connects TRBV29-1 to TRBJ1-1; D call uncertain. The CDR3 consists of 12 residues. Germline CDR1 SQVTM, CDR2 ANQGSEA. V lost 7 bases, J lost 1 base, and 10 bases lay in between. Here the CDR3 reads CSARPENTEAFF. DNA of the CDR3: TGCAGCGCCAGACCAGAGAACACTGAAGCTTTCTTT.

This sequence joins TRBV12-5 and TRBJ2-3; D may correspond to TRBD1 or TRBD2 (5 bases each). The germline V and J ends were trimmed by 6 bases and 7 bases, with 20 bases remaining between them. Germline CDR1 is LGHNT and CDR2 is FRNRAP. The CDR3 sequence is 15 residues long. The CDR3 nucleotides read TGTGCTAGTGGCCAGACTCGAGGGCGGACATATACGCAGTATTTT. Translation gives CASGQTRGRTYTQYF.

About this clone: This could be a read error, since a much larger clone is one nucleotide away. The genes are TRBV20-1 and TRBJ2-5, with D perhaps TRBD2 (6 bases). Per the germline V gene, CDR1 is DFQATT and CDR2 is SNEGSKA (reference sequence). Trimming pared 2 bases from V and 1 base from J, leaving 11 bases between. This CDR3 contains 14 residues. The CDR3 region has the DNA TGCAGTGCTAGACTAGCGTCTCTCCAAGAGACCCAGTACTTC. Protein sequence: CSARLASLQETQYF.

V is TRBV30 and J is TRBJ1-1; TRBD1 is a possible D gene (5 bases). Trimming left V 4 bases short and J 1 base short, with 10 bases between. Germline CDR1 and CDR2: GTSNPN and SVGIG (reference sequence). This CDR3 has 13 amino acids. The chain's CDR3 is CAWTKGPNTEAFF. CDR3 coding DNA: TGTGCCTGGACCAAGGGGCCGAACACTGAAGCTTTCTTT.

This clone was recorded a few times. This chain uses TRBV6-2 or TRBV6-3 with TRBJ1-5; no clear D gene. The CDR3 is 13 amino acids. Germline CDR1 is MNHEY and CDR2 is SVGEGT. The CDR3 here is CCSRGFGNQPQHF. CDR3 DNA: TGTTGCTCCCGCGGTTTCGGGAATCAGCCCCAGCATTTT.

This clone occurred a few times. This chain connects TRBV19 to TRBJ2-7, with 7 positions matching TRBD1. The CDR3 loop spans 13 amino acids. The V segment lost 7 bases and the J segment 2 bases; nucleotides outside the gene matches: 5. CDR1 LNHDA and CDR2 SQIVND come from the germline V gene (reference sequence). CDR3 in DNA: TGTGCCAGTAAGAAACAGGGGACCTACGAGCAGTACTTC. This codes for CASKKQGTYEQYF.

About this clone itself: This may stem from a read error, because a much larger clone lies one nucleotide away. The identical CDR3 is also encoded by other nucleotide sequences in the sample. V is TRBV29-1 and J is TRBJ2-1; 8 bases align to TRBD2. The CDR3 covers 15 residues. Trimming at V came to 1 base and at J to 9 bases, leaving 11 bases not matched to a gene. In germline, CDR1 is SQVTM, CDR2 ANQGSEA. The CDR3 bases are TGCAGCGTTGAAGCTGGACTAGCTCCATGGAGTGAGCAGTTCTTC. Translated, it gives CSVEAGLAPWSEQFF.

This clone has ten or more counts. The same CDR3 arises from other DNA sequences in this sample as well. The chain links TRBV29-1 to TRBJ2-1, with 9 nucleotides matching TRBD2. The J segment lost 9 bases and the V segment lost 1 base, leaving 10 bases of the junction unmatched. The CDR3 length is 15 residues. Germline CDR1 SQVTM, CDR2 ANQGSEA. In DNA form, the CDR3 reads TGCAGCGTTGAAGCGGGACTAGCTCCATGGAGTGAGCAGTTCTTC. Its translation is CSVEAGLAPWSEQFF.

The chain has TRBV11-1 and TRBJ2-2, with D hard to call. Looked up from germline, CDR1 is SGHAT and CDR2 is FQDESV (reference sequence). Deletions cut 0 bases from V and 7 bases from J, with 9 bases between. The CDR3 sequence is 14 residues long. The CDR3 sequence is CASSLAREYGELFF. The DNA for the CDR3 is TGTGCCAGCAGCTTAGCTCGAGAGTACGGGGAGCTGTTTTTT.

This clone was seen at least ten times. The chain carries TRBV5-5 and TRBJ2-7; D may be TRBD1 (6 bases). Germline lookup yields CDR1 SGHKS and CDR2 YYEKEE (reference sequence). The CDR3 runs 14 residues. V gave up 4 bases and J gave up 5 bases, with 16 bases separating them. The CDR3 is CASSVQGIRDEQYF. CDR3 nucleotide sequence: TGTGCCAGCAGCGTACAGGGCATTAGGGACGAGCAGTACTTC.

A word on this clone: A much larger clone is a single base away; this may be a read error. The chain uses TRBV20-1 and TRBJ1-1, with TRBD1 as a possible D gene (5 bases). The CDR3 sequence is 14 residues long. CDR1 and CDR2 from the germline V gene are DFQATT and SNEGSKA (reference sequence). Trimming removed 0 bases from V and 6 bases from J, with 14 bases in between. In DNA, the CDR3 is TGCAGTGCTAGAGATCCTTTGGGGGGTCCTGAAGCTTTCTTT. It translates to CSARDPLGGPEAFF.

This clone has a handful of counts. The CDR3 sequence: CASTRTPGDPHYGYTF. The CDR3 DNA is TGTGCCAGCACCAGGACGCCGGGCGACCCCCACTATGGCTACACCTTC. The rearrangement links TRBV28 to TRBJ1-2; the D is unclear. The germline CDR1 and CDR2 sequences are MDHEN and SYDVKM. This CDR3 contains 16 residues. The V gene lost 7 bases and the J gene lost 3 bases, with 21 bases spanning the gap.

This clone has a count of ten or more. This chain connects TRBV6-2 or TRBV6-3 to TRBJ2-1, with D unresolved. V was cut by 6 bases and J by 6 bases, with 12 bases left in between. Per germline, CDR1 MNHEY and CDR2 SVGEGT. This CDR3 is built from 13 residues. The CDR3 region is CASSVYRSNEQFF. CDR3 sequence (DNA): TGTGCCAGCAGCGTCTACCGATCCAATGAGCAGTTCTTC.

This clone was counted many times. The chain is built from TRBV11-1 and TRBJ2-7, with 9 positions matching TRBD2. Per germline, CDR1 SGHAT and CDR2 FQDESV (reference sequence). V dropped 7 bases and J dropped 7; count of bases not matched to a gene: 17. The CDR3 covers 16 residues. The DNA of the CDR3 is TGTGCCAGCAAACGATCGGCGGGAGGGCCGCCGGGGGAGCAGTACTTC. Amino acids: CASKRSAGGPPGEQYF.

This clone was counted many times. The V call is TRBV7-9, the J call TRBJ2-6; 9 nucleotides agree with TRBD1. This CDR3 comprises 19 residues. J gave up 4 bases and V 4 bases, and 14 bases lay outside the gene matches. The germline gives CDR1 SEHNR, CDR2 FQNEAQ (reference sequence). The CDR3 is CASSSLGGQGLGGANVLTF. CDR3 DNA: TGTGCCAGCAGCTCCCTCGGGGGACAGGGTTTGGGAGGGGCCAACGTCCTGACTTTC.

This clone appeared once. The chain recombines TRBV18 with TRBJ2-1; 7 nucleotides match TRBD2. V lost 4 bases to trimming and J lost 8 bases; unmatched junction nucleotides: 17. The CDR3 length is 17 residues. The germline CDR1 and CDR2 sequences are KGHSH and LQKENI. The CDR3: CASSRHPGGSGIDEQFF. The CDR3 DNA reads as TGTGCCAGCTCACGGCATCCTGGCGGGAGTGGTATCGATGAGCAGTTCTTC.